These 3 T cell receptor beta chains came from one sample sequenced in a study of T cell responses to AZD1222 COVID-19 vaccine. TCRdb keeps only in-frame clones here, not all; method: immunoSEQ multiplex PCR. The sample includes some 130,000 clones, 93% seen only once; the top ten take under 6.5%. The sample consisted of peripheral blood, taken on day 0 of AZD1222 vaccination. The receptors here all came from an adult in good health.

The rearrangement joins TRBV12-3 or TRBV12-4 to TRBJ2-1; 7 positions match TRBD2. With V trimmed by 3 bases and J by 12 bases, 8 bases remained unmatched. The CDR3 has 13 residues. This CDR3 is CASSFLAGAPQFF. DNA for the CDR3: TGTGCCAGCAGTTTTCTGGCGGGAGCTCCGCAGTTCTTC.

V gene TRBV24-1 combines with J gene TRBJ1-2; no reliable D call. V was cut by 3 bases and J by 6 bases, with 4 bases left in between. Germline lookup yields CDR1 KGHDR and CDR2 SFDVKD. This CDR3 spans 11 amino acids. CDR3 sequence: CATSDGDGYTF. In DNA form, the CDR3 reads TGTGCCACCAGTGATGGGGATGGCTACACCTTC.

V and J are TRBV24-1 and TRBJ1-1; D remains ambiguous. Germline V gene sequence: CDR1 KGHDR, CDR2 SFDVKD. The CDR3 has 14 amino acids. V was pared by 0 bases and J by 1 base, with 5 bases between. Here the CDR3 DNA reads TGTGCCACCAGTGATTTGCGGGGGAACACTGAAGCTTTCTTT. Protein: CATSDLRGNTEAFF.